The 24 T cell receptor beta chains presented below share a single source sample, sequenced in a study of cytomegalovirus exposure and HLA in healthy donors. The protocol was immunoSEQ multiplex PCR, while the TCRdb copy is restricted to in-frame clones and leaves out a portion. Among around 60,000 clones listed, roughly 90% were seen once. The sequenced sample consisted of PBMCs. These receptors all come from a man between 18 and 35 years old in good health and CMV-seronegative.

This clone was detected only once. This sequence joins TRBV11-2 and TRBJ2-5; possibly TRBD2 for D (6 bases). Trimming removed 2 bases at V and 5 bases at J, with 18 bases between. Germline V gene sequence: CDR1 SGHAT, CDR2 FQNNGV. This CDR3 contains 16 residues. CDR3 in DNA: TGTGCCAGCAGCTTAAGGTCGGCGGGGCCGGGGGAGACCCAGTACTTC. Translation gives CASSLRSAGPGETQYF.

The gene calls are TRBV29-1 and TRBJ2-5; D is perhaps TRBD1 (5 bases). CDR1 is SQVTM and CDR2 is ANQGSEA in the germline V gene. This CDR3 contains 14 residues. Trimming pared 1 base from V and 5 bases from J, leaving 14 bases between. The CDR3 loop is CSVEVSGKGETQYF. The CDR3 DNA reads as TGCAGCGTTGAAGTGTCAGGCAAGGGGGAGACCCAGTACTTC.

The CDR3, as DNA: TGTGCCAGCAGTTTCTTCGGGGGAAGCGATAATGAAAAACTGTTTTTT. It codes for CASSFFGGSDNEKLFF. The chain links TRBV28 to TRBJ1-4; tentative D call: TRBD1 (5 bases). V was shortened by 3 bases and J by 4 bases, with 15 bases between the two germline ends. This CDR3 region has 16 residues. The V gene's germline CDR1 is MDHEN and CDR2 SYDVKM.

There are a few counts of this clone. The chain uses TRBV27 and TRBJ2-3, with TRBD2 matching over 16 bases. V trimming: 3 bases; J trimming: 4 bases; junction bases outside the gene matches: 13. CDR3 length equals 20 residues. CDR1 and CDR2 (germline): MNHEY, SMNVEV (reference sequence). CDR3 sequence: CASSLKGLAGGPRNSDTQYF. The CDR3 DNA reads as TGTGCCAGCAGTTTGAAGGGACTAGCGGGAGGGCCGCGAAACTCAGATACGCAGTATTTT.

The CDR3 here is CASSQIVRLDLGNEQFF. CDR3 DNA sequence: TGCGCCAGCAGCCAAATAGTACGGCTAGATTTGGGCAATGAGCAGTTCTTC. This chain links TRBV4-1 with TRBJ2-1, with D hard to call. V was trimmed by 2 bases and J by 6 bases, leaving 20 bases between them. This CDR3 contains 17 residues. CDR1 and CDR2 from the germline V gene are MGHRA and YSYEKL.

This chain uses TRBV6-5 with TRBJ1-2; D call uncertain. Germline CDR1 reads MNHEY; CDR2 reads SVGAGI. The CDR3 covers 14 residues. With 10 bases removed from V and 0 bases from J, the gap between germline ends came to 15 bases. CDR3 DNA sequence: TGTGCCACCTTGAGCGACGGGACTAACTATGGCTACACCTTC. This gives the protein CATLSDGTNYGYTF.

This sequence joins TRBV28 and TRBJ1-4; D gene unclear. CDR1 and CDR2 from the germline V gene are MDHEN and SYDVKM. The V and J ends lost 5 bases and 8 bases respectively, with 18 bases between them. The CDR3 totals 15 residues. The CDR3 sequence is CASSPHFALIEKLFF. CDR3 sequence (DNA): TGTGCCAGCAGTCCCCACTTCGCACTCATCGAAAAACTGTTTTTT.

The chain uses TRBV5-1 and TRBJ1-2; D not resolved. V was clipped by 0 bases and J by 9 bases, with 6 bases between them. Looked up from germline, CDR1 is SGHRS and CDR2 is YFSETQ. The CDR3 is 11 residues long. CDR3 amino acids: CASSLAGSYTF. For the CDR3, the DNA is TGCGCCAGCAGCTTGGCGGGGAGCTACACCTTC.

The chain recombines TRBV2 with TRBJ2-7; the match to TRBD1 covers 7 bases. Germline CDR1 reads SNHLY; CDR2 reads FYNNEI. The V gene end was trimmed by 6 bases and the J gene end by 0 bases; junction bases not matched to a gene: 8. The CDR3 is 15 residues long. The CDR3: CASRRDRASSYEQYF. CDR3 in DNA: TGTGCCAGCAGGAGAGACAGGGCCAGCTCCTACGAGCAGTACTTC.

This chain uses TRBV11-2 with TRBJ2-5; unclear D gene. V was cut by 2 bases and J by 5 bases, with 6 bases left in between. CDR1 and CDR2 (germline): SGHAT, FQNNGV. This CDR3 has 12 residues. The CDR3 region is CASSLIRETQYF. CDR3 bases: TGTGCCAGCAGCTTAATCCGGGAGACCCAGTACTTC.

The chain combines TRBV29-1 with TRBJ1-1; perhaps TRBD1 as D (6 bases). The germline CDR1 and CDR2 sequences are SQVTM and ANQGSEA. V was shortened by 4 bases and J by 7 bases, with 13 bases between the two germline ends. This CDR3 has 12 amino acids. The CDR3 loop is CSVVKGDREAFF. The CDR3 DNA reads TGCAGCGTTGTGAAGGGGGACCGTGAAGCTTTCTTT.

This clone has a single count. The rearrangement joins TRBV2 to TRBJ2-1; 14 bases fit TRBD2. Looked up from germline, CDR1 is SNHLY and CDR2 is FYNNEI. Trimming cost V 6 bases and J 7 bases; bases outside gene matches: 5. This CDR3 comprises 15 residues. For the CDR3, the DNA is TGTGCCAGCAGCCGAGGGACTAGCGGGAGTAATGAGCAGTTCTTC. It translates to CASSRGTSGSNEQFF.

The chain uses TRBV2 and TRBJ2-5; 9 nucleotides line up with TRBD1. V was clipped by 7 bases and J by 5 bases; unmatched bases: 8. This CDR3 has 14 residues. Per the germline V gene, CDR1 is SNHLY and CDR2 is FYNNEI. CDR3: CASTKDRGFETQYF. CDR3 sequence (DNA): TGTGCCAGCACTAAGGACAGGGGTTTTGAGACCCAGTACTTC.

The V call is TRBV7-9, the J call TRBJ2-7; 7 nucleotides line up with TRBD1. Germline lookup yields CDR1 SEHNR and CDR2 FQNEAQ (reference sequence). CDR3 length: 14 amino acids. Trimming removed 2 bases from V and 8 bases from J; junction bases left unmatched: 9. The CDR3 spells CASSLTGATSQQYF. Here the CDR3 DNA reads TGTGCCAGCAGCTTAACAGGGGCCACTTCACAGCAGTACTTC.

V and J are TRBV27 and TRBJ2-7; the D gene is possibly TRBD1 (6 bases). The CDR3 length is 14 residues. V lost 3 bases, J lost 1 base, and 10 bases lay in between. Germline CDR1 and CDR2: MNHEY and SMNVEV (reference sequence). CDR3 residues: CASSLAGASYEQYF. CDR3 nucleotides: TGTGCCAGCAGTTTGGCAGGGGCTTCCTACGAGCAGTACTTC.

This clone was counted a single time. The chain carries TRBV11-2 and TRBJ2-7, with 11 bases identical to TRBD1. This CDR3 contains 14 residues. Trimming cost V 4 bases and J 3 bases; bases outside gene matches: 2. Looked up from germline, CDR1 is SGHAT and CDR2 is FQNNGV. The CDR3 coding sequence is TGTGCCAGCAGCTCGGGGACAGGGGGCTACGAGCAGTACTTC. It yields the protein CASSSGTGGYEQYF.

This chain uses TRBV27 with TRBJ2-3; D not resolved. The CDR3 is 15 amino acids. CDR1 and CDR2 from the germline V gene are MNHEY and SMNVEV (reference sequence). Deletions cut 8 bases from V and 4 bases from J, with 19 bases between. The CDR3 is CASAPDPPRADTQYF. CDR3 nucleotide sequence: TGTGCCAGCGCCCCCGATCCCCCACGCGCAGATACGCAGTATTTT.

This clone turned up a few times. The DNA of the CDR3 is TGTGCCAGCAGCTCTGGACAGCCGCACTCTGGGGCCAACGTCCTGACTTTC. The encoded protein is CASSSGQPHSGANVLTF. The chain carries TRBV5-4 and TRBJ2-6; the D gene is possibly TRBD1 (6 bases). Germline V lookup: CDR1 SGHNT, CDR2 YYREEE (reference sequence). CDR3 length equals 17 residues. Trimming took off 3 bases at V and 0 bases at J, with 13 bases between the two ends.

The J gene is TRBJ2-1, the V gene TRBV28, with 8 bases matching TRBD2. The ends lost 3 bases at V and 4 bases at J; junction bases unmatched: 5. This CDR3 is built from 15 residues. Germline CDR1 MDHEN, CDR2 SYDVKM. CDR3: CASSLASGPYNEQFF. The CDR3 coding sequence is TGTGCCAGCAGTTTGGCTAGCGGGCCTTACAATGAGCAGTTCTTC.

The DNA of the CDR3 is TGTGCCTGGAGTTCCCTCCTCGGGGATACGCAGTATTTT. This sequence encodes CAWSSLLGDTQYF. The chain recombines TRBV30 with TRBJ2-3; D call uncertain. V was trimmed by 2 bases and J by 6 bases, leaving 12 bases between them. Germline CDR1 GTSNPN, CDR2 SVGIG (reference sequence). This CDR3 is 13 amino acids long.

This rearrangement joins TRBV2 to TRBJ1-2, with 9 positions matching TRBD1. Per germline, CDR1 SNHLY and CDR2 FYNNEI. Germline trimming cut 8 bases from V and 4 bases from J; bases unmatched to any gene: 8. This CDR3 comprises 14 residues. The CDR3 sequence: CASCRTGDGYGYTF. CDR3 coding DNA: TGTGCCAGCTGTCGGACAGGGGACGGCTATGGCTACACCTTC.

This clone was found once. This chain uses TRBV27 with TRBJ1-1; D possibly corresponds to TRBD1 (6 bases). Looked up from germline, CDR1 is MNHEY and CDR2 is SMNVEV (reference sequence). The CDR3 contains 14 residues. V was pared by 6 bases and J by 5 bases, with 16 bases between. The CDR3, as DNA: TGTGCCAGCAGCCCGTACAGGGCGAGGACTGAAGCTTTCTTT. Translation: CASSPYRARTEAFF.

V and J are TRBV29-1 and TRBJ1-1; D possibly corresponds to TRBD1 (6 bases). Germline CDR1 is SQVTM and CDR2 is ANQGSEA. V shed 4 bases and J shed 3 bases, with 15 bases lying between them. This CDR3 is built from 14 residues. The CDR3 protein is CSVGVGGLDTEAFF. The CDR3 bases are TGCAGCGTTGGGGTCGGGGGGCTGGACACTGAAGCTTTCTTT.

V is TRBV5-1 and J is TRBJ2-3; D possibly corresponds to TRBD2 (6 bases). There are 18 residues in the CDR3. Germline V CDR1 and CDR2: SGHRS, YFSETQ. Trimming pared 0 bases from V and 0 bases from J, leaving 17 bases between. The CDR3 here is CASSLERASGRSTDTQYF. DNA for the CDR3: TGCGCCAGCAGCTTGGAGCGGGCGAGTGGGAGAAGCACAGATACGCAGTATTTT.